This entry lists 31 T cell receptor beta chains sequenced from one sample in a study of PD-1 blockade in classical Hodgkin lymphoma. Libraries were prepared by immunoSEQ multiplex PCR; TCRdb keeps only in-frame clonotypes and omits some of them. The table records about 7,500 clones, about 86% of them present only once. There was relapse after autologous stem cell transplantation in every patient, and there was variation in brentuximab vedotin exposure. The starting material was peripheral blood mononuclear cells (PBMCs), obtained at baseline. These receptors originate from a human donor with classical Hodgkin lymphoma.

The CDR3 bases are TGTGCCAGCAGTGAATGGCGGGAGGAAACCTACGAGCAGTACTTC. This translates into CASSEWREETYEQYF. The V and J genes are TRBV6-1 and TRBJ2-7, with 8 bases fitting TRBD2. This CDR3 has 15 amino acids. V gave up 2 bases and J gave up 2 bases; unmatched junction bases: 5. Germline CDR1 and CDR2: MNHNS and SASEGT.

The chain has TRBV4-1 and TRBJ2-7; D tentatively fits TRBD1 or TRBD2 (5 bases each). V was shortened by 0 bases and J by 2 bases, with 14 bases between the two germline ends. The length of the CDR3 is 16 residues. Germline V gene lookup returns CDR1 MGHRA and CDR2 YSYEKL. For the CDR3, the DNA is TGCGCCAGCAGCCAAGAATGGGACGCACGAGCCTACGAGCAGTACTTC. Translating gives CASSQEWDARAYEQYF.

The chain links TRBV19 to TRBJ1-2; 11 bases map to TRBD1. Trimming took 0 bases from V and 6 from J; bases not matched to a gene: 6. CDR1 is LNHDA, CDR2 SQIVND, per germline (reference sequence). The CDR3 contains 16 residues. CDR3 in amino acids: CASSIERDRGKDGYTF. The CDR3 bases are TGTGCCAGTAGTATAGAGAGGGACAGGGGGAAGGATGGCTACACCTTC.

The CDR3 sequence is CAISSRQGPAGNTIYF. The CDR3, as DNA: TGTGCCATCAGCAGCCGTCAGGGCCCCGCTGGAAACACCATATATTTT. The chain recombines TRBV10-3 with TRBJ1-3; TRBD1 is a possible D gene (5 bases). Between the trimmed V and J ends, which lost 6 bases and 2 bases, there was a span of 17 bases. The CDR3 sequence is 16 residues long. Germline CDR1 ENHRY, CDR2 SYGVKD.

This clone was seen more than once but under ten times. This chain connects TRBV6-1 to TRBJ2-5; TRBD2 agrees at 9 bases. This CDR3 contains 17 residues. V shed 5 bases, J shed 5 bases, and the junction held 15 bases outside the gene matches. Germline CDR1 is MNHNS and CDR2 is SASEGT. DNA of the CDR3: TGTGCCAGCAGTCAAGGGACCTTAGCGGGAGTGTTGGAGACCCAGTACTTC. Encoded protein: CASSQGTLAGVLETQYF.

This clone was found once. This chain links TRBV28 with TRBJ1-4; D may be TRBD1 (6 bases). Germline CDR1 and CDR2: MDHEN and SYDVKM. Trimming took off 6 bases at V and 3 bases at J, with 14 bases between the two ends. The length of the CDR3 is 15 residues. The CDR3, as DNA: TGTGCCAGCAGGCCCCAGGGGCCAGCTAATGAAAAACTGTTTTTT. Amino acids: CASRPQGPANEKLFF. The variable domain in full, with the rest retrieved from reference TRBV28 and TRBJ1-4, is DVKVTQSSRYLVKRTGEKVFLECVQDMDHENMFWYRQDPGLGLRLIYFSYDVKMKEKGDIPEGYSVSREKKERFSLILESASTNQTSMYLCASRPQGPANEKLFFGSGTQLSVL.

The table lists this clone with a count of one. The gene calls are TRBV5-1 and TRBJ1-1; no clear D. Deletions cut 7 bases from V and 6 bases from J, with 16 bases between. This CDR3 region has 13 residues. Germline V CDR1 and CDR2: SGHRS, YFSETQ. CDR3: CASQPEGIAEAFF. In DNA, the CDR3 is TGCGCCAGCCAGCCGGAAGGGATCGCTGAAGCTTTCTTT.

This rearrangement joins TRBV7-2 to TRBJ2-5, with 7 bases fitting TRBD2. Trimming at V came to 5 bases and at J to 3 bases, leaving 3 bases not matched to a gene. There are 13 residues in the CDR3. Germline CDR1 and CDR2: SGHTA and FQGNSA. CDR3 sequence reads: CASSDLAEETQYF. The CDR3 coding sequence is TGTGCCAGCAGCGATCTAGCGGAAGAGACCCAGTACTTC.

The genes are TRBV5-4 and TRBJ1-2, with no clear D. The germline gives CDR1 SGHNT, CDR2 YYREEE (reference sequence). The CDR3 extends over 14 amino acids. The germline V and J ends were trimmed by 5 bases and 4 bases, with 15 bases remaining between them. The CDR3 here is CASRVNGVSYGYTF. DNA for the CDR3: TGTGCCAGCAGAGTGAACGGGGTCAGCTATGGCTACACCTTC.

The chain carries TRBV2 and TRBJ1-1; D unresolved. The germline CDR1 and CDR2 sequences are SNHLY and FYNNEI. V was trimmed by 1 base and J by 8 bases, leaving 11 bases between them. CDR3 length: 13 amino acids. The CDR3 is CASSEVHPSEAFF. The CDR3 nucleotides are TGTGCCAGCAGTGAAGTCCACCCATCAGAAGCTTTCTTT.

This clone was counted a single time. This chain uses TRBV9 with TRBJ2-1; TRBD2 agrees at 10 bases. The CDR3 has 19 amino acids. V shed 0 bases and J 0 bases; nucleotides not matched to a gene: 9. In germline, CDR1 is SGDLS, CDR2 YYNGEE. The CDR3 sequence: CASSVGIAGGPSSYNEQFF. CDR3 in DNA: TGTGCCAGCAGCGTAGGGATAGCGGGAGGCCCAAGCTCCTACAATGAGCAGTTCTTC.

V usage is TRBV7-2 and J usage is TRBJ2-1, with 10 nucleotides matching TRBD1. Germline CDR1 reads SGHTA; CDR2 reads FQGNSA. The CDR3 sequence is 15 residues long. The junction had 6 bases not matched to a gene; V was cut back by 1 base and J by 9 bases. This CDR3 reads CASSLVDGQGVEQFF. The CDR3 DNA reads TGTGCCAGCAGCTTAGTCGATGGACAGGGGGTTGAGCAGTTCTTC.

The chain joins TRBV10-3 to TRBJ2-3, with a possible D match to TRBD2 (6 bases). With 6 bases removed from V and 5 bases from J, the gap between germline ends came to 18 bases. From germline, CDR1 is ENHRY and CDR2 SYGVKD. This CDR3 region has 15 residues. CDR3 sequence: CAIRDPTRIRDTQYF. The CDR3 DNA is TGTGCCATCAGGGACCCGACTAGGATCCGAGATACGCAGTATTTT.

This chain uses TRBV18 with TRBJ2-7; TRBD2 might be the D (6 bases). Trimming took 6 bases from V and 6 from J, leaving 12 bases between them. There are 12 residues in the CDR3. Per germline, CDR1 KGHSH and CDR2 LQKENI. This CDR3 is CASSATSTEQYF. The CDR3 DNA reads TGTGCCAGCTCGGCCACTAGCACCGAGCAGTACTTC.

The chain couples TRBV7-8 to TRBJ2-7; D possibly matches TRBD1 or TRBD2 (5 bases each). Trimming removed 1 base at V and 3 bases at J, with 13 bases between. The CDR3 has 15 residues. CDR1 is SGHVS, CDR2 FQNEAQ, per germline. CDR3 in amino acids: CASSLVGEWNYEQYF. CDR3 sequence (DNA): TGTGCCAGCAGCTTAGTAGGGGAGTGGAACTACGAGCAGTACTTC.

The chain is built from TRBV5-6 and TRBJ2-7; TRBD2 agrees at 10 bases. Losses at the gene ends were 4 bases for V and 7 bases for J; bases not matched to a gene: 14. The CDR3 covers 16 residues. The V gene's germline CDR1 is SGHDT and CDR2 YYEEEE. This CDR3 reads CASSPPAGGPLGEQYF. CDR3 in DNA: TGTGCCAGCAGCCCCCCAGCGGGAGGGCCGCTAGGAGAGCAGTACTTC.

The chain couples TRBV19 to TRBJ1-3, with a weak D call TRBD1 (5 bases). V shed 3 bases and J shed 0 bases, with 9 bases lying between them. CDR1 and CDR2 (germline): LNHDA, SQIVND (reference sequence). The CDR3 loop spans 15 amino acids. CDR3 loop: CASSIKGTSGNTIYF. The CDR3 DNA reads as TGTGCCAGTAGTATTAAAGGGACCTCTGGAAACACCATATATTTT.

This clone came up a few times. The rearrangement links TRBV27 to TRBJ1-1, with a weak D call TRBD1 (5 bases). This CDR3 comprises 16 residues. Germline-derived CDR1 and CDR2 are MNHEY and SMNVEV (reference sequence). Trimming took 5 bases from V and 0 from J, leaving 16 bases between them. CDR3 amino acids: CASSPQEGYMNTEAFF. The CDR3 DNA sequence: TGTGCCAGCAGTCCGCAGGAGGGGTACATGAACACTGAAGCTTTCTTT.

This clone was observed a few times. The CDR3 reads CASSPANYEQYF. DNA of the CDR3: TGTGCCAGCAGCCCCGCAAACTACGAGCAGTACTTC. The chain couples TRBV14 to TRBJ2-7, with D uncertain. The CDR3 consists of 12 residues. CDR1 SGHDN and CDR2 FVKESK come from the germline V gene. V gave up 4 bases and J gave up 3 bases, with 7 bases separating them. Full variable domain (rest looked up from reference TRBV14 and TRBJ2-7): EAGVTQFPSHSVIEKGQTVTLRCDPISGHDNLYWYRRVMGKEIKFLLHFVKESKQDESGMPNNRFLAERTGGTYSTLKVQPAELEDSGVYFCASSPANYEQYFGPGTRLTVT.

The chain joins TRBV7-2 to TRBJ1-3; 9 bases are a match to TRBD1. Germline V lookup: CDR1 SGHTA, CDR2 FQGNSA. V lost 5 bases and J lost 8; bases outside the gene matches: 7. The CDR3 contains 14 residues. The CDR3 DNA follows: TGTGCCAGCAGCCCAGGACAGGGGATGGACACCATATATTTT. It is translated as CASSPGQGMDTIYF.

The chain joins TRBV6-1 to TRBJ2-1; either TRBD1 or TRBD2 may fit D (5 bases each). Looked up from germline, CDR1 is MNHNS and CDR2 is SASEGT. Trimming cost V 4 bases and J 7 bases, with 20 bases left between them. This CDR3 has 16 residues. The CDR3 is CASSGQTLRGKNEQFF. Written as DNA, the CDR3 is TGTGCCAGCAGTGGACAGACCCTCAGAGGGAAAAATGAGCAGTTCTTC.

V and J are TRBV7-9 and TRBJ2-1, with 10 nucleotides matching TRBD2. The length of the CDR3 is 15 residues. CDR1 and CDR2 from the germline V gene are SEHNR and FQNEAQ (reference sequence). The J segment lost 10 bases and the V segment lost 5 bases, leaving 11 bases of the junction unmatched. CDR3 in amino acids: CASSPGTSVDGEQFF. For the CDR3, the DNA is TGTGCCAGCAGCCCAGGGACTAGCGTTGATGGAGAGCAGTTCTTC.

CDR3 coding DNA: TGTGCCAGCAGCAAGGGGCAGCAGATCGGGACCCAGTACTTC. It yields the protein CASSKGQQIGTQYF. This chain uses TRBV9 with TRBJ2-5; a possible D gene is TRBD1 (5 bases). The germline V gene has CDR1 SGDLS and CDR2 YYNGEE. Trimming pared 4 bases from V and 7 bases from J, leaving 17 bases between. The CDR3 length is 14 residues. Full variable domain (remainder filled in from reference TRBV9 and TRBJ2-5): DSGVTQTPKHLITATGQRVTLRCSPRSGDLSVYWYQQSLDQGLQFLIQYYNGEERAKGNILERFSAQQFPDLHSELNLSSLELGDSALYFCASSKGQQIGTQYFGPGTRLLVL.

This chain joins TRBV7-9 and TRBJ1-1; 12 bases line up with TRBD1. Germline V CDR1 and CDR2: SEHNR, FQNEAQ (reference sequence). CDR3 size: 15 residues. V was pared by 1 base and J by 5 bases, with 2 bases of the junction left unmatched. The CDR3 loop is CASSLGDRGLTEAFF. DNA of the CDR3: TGTGCCAGCAGCTTAGGGGACAGGGGGCTAACTGAAGCTTTCTTT.

The J gene is TRBJ2-1, the V gene TRBV4-2; D gene uncertain. Trimming pared 3 bases from V and 8 bases from J, leaving 8 bases between. CDR1 LGHNA and CDR2 YNFKEQ come from the germline V gene. The CDR3 is 12 residues long. CDR3 residues: CASSQGRYEQFF. The CDR3, as DNA: TGTGCCAGCAGCCAGGGAAGGTATGAGCAGTTCTTC.

The chain links TRBV28 to TRBJ1-2; D remains ambiguous. The V gene lost 2 bases and the J gene lost 0 bases, with 4 bases spanning the gap. This CDR3 spans 13 amino acids. CDR1 and CDR2 from the germline V gene are MDHEN and SYDVKM. CDR3 DNA: TGTGCCAGCAGTTTAGGGACTAACTATGGCTACACCTTC. This translates into CASSLGTNYGYTF.

This clone appeared once. This chain connects TRBV19 to TRBJ1-5; D is uncertain. The germline V and J ends were trimmed by 2 bases and 2 bases, with 10 bases remaining between them. The CDR3 has 15 amino acids. Germline-derived CDR1 and CDR2 are LNHDA and SQIVND (reference sequence). CDR3 DNA sequence: TGTGCCAGTAGTATATCCCTTTATGGCAATCAGCCCCAGCATTTT. This sequence encodes CASSISLYGNQPQHF.

V gene TRBV6-6 combines with J gene TRBJ2-7; 8 nucleotides align to TRBD1. CDR1 is MNHNY and CDR2 is SVGAGI in the germline V gene (reference sequence). V shed 6 bases, J shed 6 bases, and the junction held 13 bases outside the gene matches. CDR3 size: 15 residues. As DNA, the CDR3 is TGTGCCAGCAGCGATCCCCGACAGGGGCTCTTCGAGCAGTACTTC. It codes for CASSDPRQGLFEQYF.

This clone was recorded a few times. This chain connects TRBV11-3 to TRBJ2-3; D is unresolved. Trimming took 2 bases from V and 4 from J, leaving 10 bases between them. Germline V gene sequence: CDR1 SGHNT, CDR2 YENEEA. The CDR3 runs 14 residues. CDR3 sequence reads: CASSLSPAADTQYF. CDR3 bases: TGTGCCAGCAGCTTATCCCCGGCGGCAGATACGCAGTATTTT.

The V call is TRBV7-6, the J call TRBJ2-3; TRBD2 matches 7 bases. This CDR3 spans 14 amino acids. Germline V gives CDR1 SGHVS, CDR2 FNYEAQ. The J segment lost 2 bases and the V segment lost 8 bases, leaving 7 bases of the junction unmatched. The CDR3 spells CASAGSGTTDTQYF. CDR3 DNA: TGTGCCAGCGCGGGAAGCGGGACCACAGATACGCAGTATTTT.

The V gene is TRBV27, the J gene TRBJ1-1; no firm D call. The CDR3 is 13 amino acids. CDR1 is MNHEY and CDR2 is SMNVEV in the germline V gene (reference sequence). Trimming left V 3 bases short and J 2 bases short, with 7 bases between. In DNA form, the CDR3 reads TGTGCCAGCAGTTTCGGTGACAACACTGAAGCTTTCTTT. This sequence encodes CASSFGDNTEAFF.